A single TCR beta chain is shown here with its context. This sample was taken from a study of OX40 agonist ivuxolimab in advanced cancers. On the study more broadly: In three patients, partial responses were observed, one with hepatocellular carcinoma and two with cutaneous melanoma.

The method was immunoSEQ multiplex PCR; TCRdb's version includes in-frame clones alone and lacks a portion of them. The sample holds approximately 100,000 clones; 87% are singletons and the top ten take roughly 0.5%. Trimming cost V 1 base and J 1 base, with 10 bases left between them. This CDR3 is built from 16 residues. The germline gives CDR1 MRHNA, CDR2 SNTAGT. The genes are TRBV6-4 and TRBJ2-2, with TRBD2 as a possible D gene (6 bases). The source of this sequence is an adult with an advanced solid tumor such as melanoma, head and neck, liver or kidney cancer. The sample in question was CD4+ or CD8+ T cells sorted from blood, obtained in a trial of the OX40 agonist ivuxolimab. CDR3 nucleotides: TGTGCCAGCAGTGACTTTGGGGGGATGAACACCGGGGAGCTGTTTTTT. Translated: CASSDFGGMNTGELFF.